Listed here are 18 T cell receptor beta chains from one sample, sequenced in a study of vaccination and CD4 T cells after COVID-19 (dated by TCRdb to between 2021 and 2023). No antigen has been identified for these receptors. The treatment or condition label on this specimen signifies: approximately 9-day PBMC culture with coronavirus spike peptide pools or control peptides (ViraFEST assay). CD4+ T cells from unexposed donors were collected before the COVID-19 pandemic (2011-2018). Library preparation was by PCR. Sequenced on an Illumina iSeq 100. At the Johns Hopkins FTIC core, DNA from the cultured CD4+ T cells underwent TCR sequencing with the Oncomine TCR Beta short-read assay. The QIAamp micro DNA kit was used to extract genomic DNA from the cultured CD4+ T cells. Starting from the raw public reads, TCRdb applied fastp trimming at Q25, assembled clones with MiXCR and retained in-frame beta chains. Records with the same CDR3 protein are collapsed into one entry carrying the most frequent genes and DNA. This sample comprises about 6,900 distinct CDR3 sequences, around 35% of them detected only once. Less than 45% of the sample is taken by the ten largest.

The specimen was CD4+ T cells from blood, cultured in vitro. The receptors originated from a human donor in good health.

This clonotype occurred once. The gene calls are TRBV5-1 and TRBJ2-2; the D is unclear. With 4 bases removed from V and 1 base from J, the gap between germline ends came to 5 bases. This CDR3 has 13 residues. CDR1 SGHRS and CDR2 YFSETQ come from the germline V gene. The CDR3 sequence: CASSQGNTGELFF. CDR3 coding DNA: TGCGCCAGCAGCCAAGGGAACACCGGGGAGCTGTTTTTT.

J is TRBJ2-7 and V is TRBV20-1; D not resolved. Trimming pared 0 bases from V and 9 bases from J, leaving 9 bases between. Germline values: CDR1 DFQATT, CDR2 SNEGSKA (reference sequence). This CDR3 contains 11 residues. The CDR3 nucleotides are TGCAGTGCTAGAGAAGAGGCCTGGCAGTACTTC. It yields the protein CSAREEAWQYF.

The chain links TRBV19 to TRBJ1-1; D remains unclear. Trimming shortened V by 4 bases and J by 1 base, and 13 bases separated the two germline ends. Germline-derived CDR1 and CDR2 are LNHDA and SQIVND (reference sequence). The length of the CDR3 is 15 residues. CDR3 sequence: CASSNNRKANTEAFF. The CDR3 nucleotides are TGTGCCAGTAGTAACAATCGAAAGGCGAACACTGAAGCTTTCTTT.

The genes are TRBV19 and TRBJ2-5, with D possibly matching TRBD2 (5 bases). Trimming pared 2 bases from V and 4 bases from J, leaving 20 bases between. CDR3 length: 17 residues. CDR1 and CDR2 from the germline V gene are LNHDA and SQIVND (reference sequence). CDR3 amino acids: CASSINRAPSRGETQYF. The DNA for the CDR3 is TGTGCCAGTAGTATAAACCGGGCCCCATCCCGGGGAGAGACCCAGTACTTC.

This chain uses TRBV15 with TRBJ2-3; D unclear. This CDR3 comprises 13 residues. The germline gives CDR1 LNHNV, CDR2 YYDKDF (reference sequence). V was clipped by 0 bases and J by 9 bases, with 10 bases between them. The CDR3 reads CATSREPAMTQYF. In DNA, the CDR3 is TGTGCCACCAGCAGAGAGCCCGCTATGACGCAGTATTTT.

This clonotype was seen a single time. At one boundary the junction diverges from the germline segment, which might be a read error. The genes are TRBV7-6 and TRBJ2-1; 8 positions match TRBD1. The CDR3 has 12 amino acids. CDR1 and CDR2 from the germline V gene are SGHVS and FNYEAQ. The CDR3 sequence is CASRRTGKRGFF. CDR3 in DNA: TGTGCTAGCAGGAGGACAGGGAAAAGAGGGTTCTTC. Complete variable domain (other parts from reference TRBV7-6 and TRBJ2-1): GAGVSQSPRYKVTKRGQDVALRCDPISGHVSLYWYRQALGQGPEFLTYFNYEAQQDKSGLPNDRFSAERPEGSISTLTIQRTEQRDSAMYRCASRRTGKRGFFGPGTRLTVL.

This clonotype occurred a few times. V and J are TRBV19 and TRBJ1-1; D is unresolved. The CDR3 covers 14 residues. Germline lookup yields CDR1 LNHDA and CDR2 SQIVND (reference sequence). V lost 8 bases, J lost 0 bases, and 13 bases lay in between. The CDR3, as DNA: TGTGCCAGTCGCCGTGAGGCGATGAACACTGAAGCTTTCTTT. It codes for CASRREAMNTEAFF.

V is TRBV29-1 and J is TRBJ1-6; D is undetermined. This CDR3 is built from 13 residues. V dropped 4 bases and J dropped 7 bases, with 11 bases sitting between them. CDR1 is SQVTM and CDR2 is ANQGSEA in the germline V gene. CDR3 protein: CSVALDFNSPLHF. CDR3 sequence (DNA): TGCAGCGTTGCTTTGGACTTCAATTCACCCCTCCACTTT.

The CDR3 sequence is CASSRDRGKGYTF. The CDR3 DNA follows: TGTGCCAGCAGTCGGGACAGGGGTAAAGGCTACACCTTC. The chain employs TRBV2 and TRBJ1-2; TRBD1 matches at 10 bases. The CDR3 consists of 13 residues. The V gene end was trimmed by 5 bases and the J gene end by 8 bases; junction bases not matched to a gene: 5. The germline V gene encodes CDR1 SNHLY and CDR2 FYNNEI.

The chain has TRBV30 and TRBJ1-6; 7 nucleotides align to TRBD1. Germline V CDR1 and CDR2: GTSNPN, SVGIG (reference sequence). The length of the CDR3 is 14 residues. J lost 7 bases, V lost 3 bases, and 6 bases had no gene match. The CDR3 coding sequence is TGTGCCTGGAGCTCGACAGGGCGGAATTCACCCCTCCACTTT. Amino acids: CAWSSTGRNSPLHF.

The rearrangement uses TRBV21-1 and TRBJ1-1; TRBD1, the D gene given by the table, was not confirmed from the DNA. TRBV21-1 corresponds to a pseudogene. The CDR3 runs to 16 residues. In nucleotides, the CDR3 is TGTGCCAGCAGCAAAGGGAGGGGCGGGGGAAACACTGAAGCTTTCTTT. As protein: CASSKGRGGGNTEAFF.

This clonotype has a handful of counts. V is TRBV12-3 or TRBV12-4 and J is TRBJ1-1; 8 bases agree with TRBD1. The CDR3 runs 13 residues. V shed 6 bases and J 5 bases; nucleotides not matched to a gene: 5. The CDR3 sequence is CASSLGQGTEAFF. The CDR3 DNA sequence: TGTGCCAGCAGCCTCGGACAGGGAACTGAAGCTTTCTTT.

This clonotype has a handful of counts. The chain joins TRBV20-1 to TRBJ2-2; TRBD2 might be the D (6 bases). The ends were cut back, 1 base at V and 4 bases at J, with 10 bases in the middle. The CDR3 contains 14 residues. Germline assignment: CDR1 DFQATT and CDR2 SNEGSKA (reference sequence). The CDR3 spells CSARVSGGTGELFF. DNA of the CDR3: TGCAGTGCTAGAGTCTCCGGGGGCACCGGGGAGCTGTTTTTT.

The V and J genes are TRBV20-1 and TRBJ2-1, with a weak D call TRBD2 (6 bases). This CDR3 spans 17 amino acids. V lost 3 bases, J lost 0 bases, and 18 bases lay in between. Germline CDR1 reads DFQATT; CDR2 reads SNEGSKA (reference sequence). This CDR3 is CSASSSVTSSSYNEQFF. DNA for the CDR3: TGCAGTGCTAGCTCTAGCGTGACCTCAAGCTCCTACAATGAGCAGTTCTTC.

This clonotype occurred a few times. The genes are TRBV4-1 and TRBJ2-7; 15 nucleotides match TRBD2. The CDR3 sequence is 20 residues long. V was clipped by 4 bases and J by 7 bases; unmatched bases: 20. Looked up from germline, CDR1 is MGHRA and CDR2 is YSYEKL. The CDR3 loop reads CASSPRGLAGGGLRRGEQYF. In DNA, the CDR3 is TGCGCCAGCAGCCCGCGCGGACTAGCGGGAGGGGGGCTCCGAAGGGGGGAGCAGTACTTC.

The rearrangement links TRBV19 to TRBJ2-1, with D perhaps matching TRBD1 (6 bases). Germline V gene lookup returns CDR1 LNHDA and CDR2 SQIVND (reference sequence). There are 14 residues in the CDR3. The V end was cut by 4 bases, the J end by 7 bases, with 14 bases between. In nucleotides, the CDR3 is TGTGCCAGTAGTAGCAACAGGGCTTCTAATGAGCAGTTCTTC. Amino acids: CASSSNRASNEQFF.

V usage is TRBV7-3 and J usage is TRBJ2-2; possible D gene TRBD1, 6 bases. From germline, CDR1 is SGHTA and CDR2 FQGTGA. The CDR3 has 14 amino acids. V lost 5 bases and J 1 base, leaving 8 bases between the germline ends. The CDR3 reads CASSPGQNTGELFF. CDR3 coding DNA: TGTGCCAGCAGCCCGGGACAGAACACCGGGGAGCTGTTTTTT.

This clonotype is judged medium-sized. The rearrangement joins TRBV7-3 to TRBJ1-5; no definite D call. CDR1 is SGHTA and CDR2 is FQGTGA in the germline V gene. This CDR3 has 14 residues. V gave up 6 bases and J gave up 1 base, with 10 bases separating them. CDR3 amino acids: CASSTSGSNQPQHF. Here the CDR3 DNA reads TGTGCCAGCAGTACCTCAGGCAGCAATCAGCCCCAGCATTTT.